These 30 T cell receptor beta chains were sequenced from one sample in a study of CD8 T cells in Susac syndrome. RNA, at about 0.45 to 1 ug, was reverse transcribed with random hexamers. TCRdb reprocessed the immunoSEQ multiplex PCR reads via MiXCR and lists one record per CDR3 protein. The sample consists of under 200,000 distinct CDR3 sequences, roughly 95% of them appearing once. Input material: CD8+ T cells from PBMCs. All receptors derive from a human donor with multiple sclerosis.

V and J are TRBV12-3 or TRBV12-4 and TRBJ2-7; D gene unclear. V lost 5 bases and J lost 6, with 14 bases in between. CDR3 length equals 13 residues. This CDR3 reads CASSPQYRSEQYF. The CDR3 coding sequence is TGTGCCAGCAGTCCCCAATATCGCTCCGAGCAGTACTTC.

The V call is TRBV9, the J call TRBJ2-5; perhaps TRBD2 as D (5 bases). This CDR3 comprises 12 residues. Germline loops: CDR1 SGDLS, CDR2 YYNGEE. Deletions cut 7 bases from V and 5 bases from J, with 12 bases between. The CDR3 DNA follows: TGTGCCAGCGGCCGTGGCGGGGAGACCCAGTACTTC. This gives the protein CASGRGGETQYF.

The CDR3 reads CASSLVGVVQETQYF. CDR3 bases: TGCGCCAGCAGCTTGGTGGGGGTCGTACAAGAGACCCAGTACTTC. The chain uses TRBV5-1 and TRBJ2-5; D assignment may be TRBD1 or TRBD2 (5 bases each). CDR3 length equals 15 residues. Trimming took off 0 bases at V and 2 bases at J, with 11 bases between the two ends. The germline CDR1 and CDR2 sequences are SGHRS and YFSETQ.

J is TRBJ2-5 and V is TRBV12-3 or TRBV12-4, with D maybe TRBD1 (6 bases). The CDR3 is 16 residues long. Trimming removed 5 bases from V and 1 base from J, with 17 bases in between. The CDR3 loop reads CASSTRTASSQETQYF. CDR3 sequence (DNA): TGTGCCAGCAGTACCCGGACAGCCTCTTCCCAAGAGACCCAGTACTTC.

This chain joins TRBV5-1 and TRBJ1-1; D call uncertain. The CDR3 has 15 amino acids. V dropped 0 bases and J dropped 0 bases, with 9 bases sitting between them. Germline V gene data show CDR1 as SGHRS and CDR2 as YFSETQ. DNA for the CDR3: TGCGCCAGCAGCTTGGGGCGGAATATGAACACTGAAGCTTTCTTT. Protein sequence: CASSLGRNMNTEAFF.

The J gene is TRBJ1-1, the V gene TRBV29-1; D is unresolved. The CDR3 consists of 11 residues. V gave up 7 bases and J gave up 3 bases, with 9 bases separating them. Germline loops: CDR1 SQVTM, CDR2 ANQGSEA. The CDR3: CSASVDTEAFF. CDR3 coding DNA: TGCAGCGCCTCAGTTGACACTGAAGCTTTCTTT.

This clonotype was detected once. The genes are TRBV29-1 and TRBJ1-1; D call uncertain. This CDR3 is built from 11 residues. CDR1 SQVTM and CDR2 ANQGSEA come from the germline V gene. V lost 1 base to trimming and J lost 8 bases, with 8 bases between them. The CDR3: CSVEATGEAFF. CDR3 nucleotide sequence: TGCAGCGTTGAAGCGACGGGAGAAGCTTTCTTT.

The chain employs TRBV14 and TRBJ2-1, with TRBD2 identical over 11 bases. The CDR3 runs 15 residues. V was clipped by 2 bases and J by 4 bases; unmatched bases: 1. Germline values: CDR1 SGHDN, CDR2 FVKESK. The CDR3 region has the DNA TGTGCCAGCAGCCAACGACTAGCGGGGTACAATGAGCAGTTCTTC. It codes for CASSQRLAGYNEQFF. Drawing the rest from reference TRBV14 and TRBJ2-1, the complete variable domain is EAGVTQFPSHSVIEKGQTVTLRCDPISGHDNLYWYRRVMGKEIKFLLHFVKESKQDESGMPNNRFLAERTGGTYSTLKVQPAELEDSGVYFCASSQRLAGYNEQFFGPGTRLTVL.

This chain links TRBV27 with TRBJ2-1; D remains unclear. Germline V CDR1 and CDR2: MNHEY, SMNVEV (reference sequence). This CDR3 region has 14 residues. V was trimmed by 4 bases and J by 6 bases, leaving 13 bases between them. CDR3 region: CASSSMPTVNEQFF. CDR3 DNA sequence: TGTGCCAGCAGTTCCATGCCGACTGTCAATGAGCAGTTCTTC.

The chain links TRBV20-1 to TRBJ2-1; D ambiguous. Trimming took off 3 bases at V and 0 bases at J, with 6 bases between the two ends. Germline CDR1 DFQATT, CDR2 SNEGSKA (reference sequence). The CDR3 totals 13 residues. The CDR3 sequence: CSASESSYNEQFF. The CDR3, as DNA: TGCAGTGCTAGCGAAAGCTCCTACAATGAGCAGTTCTTC.

In this sample, this clonotype turned up once. J is TRBJ2-5 and V is TRBV30; D is possibly TRBD1 (6 bases). Trimming shortened V by 0 bases and J by 4 bases, and 12 bases separated the two germline ends. Germline V gene sequence: CDR1 GTSNPN, CDR2 SVGIG (reference sequence). The CDR3 consists of 14 residues. The CDR3 coding sequence is TGTGCCTGGAGTGTCAGGAAAGGGGGAGAGACCCAGTACTTC. Translation: CAWSVRKGGETQYF. Full variable domain (remainder filled in from reference TRBV30 and TRBJ2-5): SQTIHQWPATLVQPVGSPLSLECTVEGTSNPNLYWYRQAAGRGLQLLFYSVGIGQISSEVPQNLSASRPQDRQFILSSKKLLLSDSGFYLCAWSVRKGGETQYFGPGTRLLVL.

This chain joins TRBV28 and TRBJ2-5; no definite D call. CDR1 is MDHEN, CDR2 SYDVKM, per germline. Deletions cut 4 bases from V and 6 bases from J, with 6 bases between. This CDR3 spans 11 amino acids. The DNA for the CDR3 is TGTGCCAGCAGTTCCGACAAGACCCAGTACTTC. This sequence encodes CASSSDKTQYF.

This chain joins TRBV9 and TRBJ1-2; TRBD1 matches 7 bases. J was trimmed by 2 bases and V by 4 bases; bases with no gene match: 8. The CDR3 extends over 15 amino acids. Germline V gene data show CDR1 as SGDLS and CDR2 as YYNGEE. For the CDR3, the DNA is TGTGCCAGCAGCCTCGGACAGGAGACAAACTATGGCTACACCTTC. Amino acid sequence: CASSLGQETNYGYTF.

The chain has TRBV7-9 and TRBJ2-7; D ambiguous. The CDR3 consists of 11 residues. The V end was cut by 5 bases, the J end by 7 bases, with 9 bases between. Germline CDR1 reads SEHNR; CDR2 reads FQNEAQ (reference sequence). The CDR3 loop is CASSPLGEQYF. As DNA, the CDR3 is TGTGCCAGCAGCCCCCTGGGGGAGCAGTACTTC.

The rearrangement links TRBV7-8 to TRBJ2-7, with D possibly TRBD2 on 6 matching bases. The V and J ends lost 5 bases and 13 bases respectively, with 24 bases between them. Germline V gene data show CDR1 as SGHVS and CDR2 as FQNEAQ. The CDR3 covers 14 residues. CDR3 loop: CASSPGLHETSLYF. The CDR3 DNA reads TGTGCCAGCAGCCCTGGACTGCATGAGACTAGTCTCTACTTC.

A note on this clonotype: No DNA is shown, since the ends of the CDR3 on it are uncertain; the CDR3 is the one TCRdb lists. The J gene is TRBJ1-1, the V gene TRBV21-1; TRBD1, the table's D call, was not compared with the DNA. TRBV21-1 is designated a pseudogene. The CDR3 length is 16 residues, termini included. CDR3 amino acids: CASSNVGQGIDTEAFF.

The rearrangement uses TRBV9 and TRBJ2-3, with a tentative D call TRBD2 (5 bases). Germline V gene lookup returns CDR1 SGDLS and CDR2 YYNGEE. The CDR3 totals 13 residues. Between the trimmed V and J ends, which lost 2 bases and 4 bases, there was a span of 8 bases. CDR3 protein: CASSVDSPDTQYF. For the CDR3, the DNA is TGTGCCAGCAGCGTGGACTCTCCAGATACGCAGTATTTT.

This chain connects TRBV29-1 to TRBJ2-2; D remains ambiguous. The V end lost 4 bases, the J end lost 4 bases, and 7 bases lay between the germline ends. Germline V CDR1 and CDR2: SQVTM, ANQGSEA. The CDR3 loop spans 12 amino acids. CDR3 coding DNA: TGCAGCGTTGCAGCCTGCACCGGGGAGCTGTTTTTT. Translated, it gives CSVAACTGELFF.

This chain joins TRBV4-1 and TRBJ1-4; D unclear. V was clipped by 3 bases and J by 6 bases, with 11 bases between them. The CDR3 has 14 amino acids. From germline, CDR1 is MGHRA and CDR2 YSYEKL. CDR3 nucleotides: TGCGCCAGCAGCCAGGGAGGGTTCGATGAAAAACTGTTTTTT. It translates to CASSQGGFDEKLFF.

The chain couples TRBV12-3 or TRBV12-4 to TRBJ2-1; D not resolved. The CDR3 totals 12 residues. The V end was cut by 4 bases, the J end by 6 bases, with 7 bases between. CDR3 sequence: CASSWAANEQFF. The CDR3 nucleotides are TGTGCCAGCAGTTGGGCAGCCAATGAGCAGTTCTTC.

V gene TRBV5-1 combines with J gene TRBJ2-7, with D unclear. Per germline, CDR1 SGHRS and CDR2 YFSETQ. This CDR3 spans 13 amino acids. Trimming pared 3 bases from V and 4 bases from J, leaving 11 bases between. The chain's CDR3 is CASSSYEVYEQYF. The CDR3 DNA is TGCGCCAGCAGCTCGTATGAAGTATACGAGCAGTACTTC.

The chain uses TRBV20-1 and TRBJ2-5; D perhaps matches TRBD2 (6 bases). This CDR3 is built from 16 residues. V lost 3 bases and J lost 4, with 21 bases in between. Germline V gives CDR1 DFQATT, CDR2 SNEGSKA (reference sequence). In DNA, the CDR3 is TGCAGTGCTAGGCTGGAAGGGACCCAGGGACTAGAGACCCAGTACTTC. It is translated as CSARLEGTQGLETQYF.

The chain joins TRBV4-1 to TRBJ2-5; perhaps D is TRBD1 or TRBD2 (6 bases each). V was clipped by 6 bases and J by 3 bases, with 11 bases between them. The CDR3 loop spans 13 amino acids. Germline assignment: CDR1 MGHRA and CDR2 YSYEKL. CDR3 DNA sequence: TGCGCCAGCAGGGGGGCTAGCGAAGAGACCCAGTACTTC. It translates to CASRGASEETQYF.

This clonotype turned up a few times. At one end the junction does not follow the germline gene, possibly because of a read error. The chain recombines TRBV29-1 with TRBJ1-1; no reliable D call. The germline gives CDR1 SQVTM, CDR2 ANQGSEA. The CDR3 is made up of 12 amino acids. Here the CDR3 reads CSGVVKNTEAFF. The CDR3 DNA sequence: TGCAGCGGGGTGGTAAAGAACACTGAAGCTTTTTTT.

This clonotype was picked up one time. The V gene is TRBV3-1, the J gene TRBJ2-6, with 7 bases fitting TRBD2. CDR3 size: 20 residues. Germline V gene sequence: CDR1 LGHDT, CDR2 YNNKEL (reference sequence). J was trimmed by 5 bases and V by 0 bases; bases with no gene match: 16. The CDR3 DNA reads TGTGCCAGCAGCCAAGAATTGGTGGGGGAGGGCCCGGATTGGGCCAACGTCCTGACTTTC. Protein sequence: CASSQELVGEGPDWANVLTF.

The chain is built from TRBV20-1 and TRBJ2-1; 14 nucleotides match TRBD2. CDR3 length: 19 residues. The V gene's germline CDR1 is DFQATT and CDR2 SNEGSKA (reference sequence). V trimming: 1 base; J trimming: 9 bases; junction bases outside the gene matches: 17. In nucleotides, the CDR3 is TGCAGTGCTAGAGGGACTGAAGGACTAGCGGGAGGCCTGATGGGTGAGCAGTTCTTC. It specifies CSARGTEGLAGGLMGEQFF.

This chain uses TRBV6-2 or TRBV6-3 with TRBJ1-1, with D tentatively TRBD1 (5 bases). The CDR3 consists of 14 residues. Trimming shortened V by 8 bases and J by 0 bases, and 13 bases separated the two germline ends. CDR1 is MNHEY, CDR2 SVGEGT, per germline. CDR3 coding DNA: TGTGCCAGCCTTTCAGGGTACATGAACACTGAAGCTTTCTTT. Amino acids: CASLSGYMNTEAFF.

The CDR3 DNA is TGTGCCAGCAAAAAGGGGCTAAATATGTACGAGCAGTACTTC. Translation: CASKKGLNMYEQYF. V is TRBV27 and J is TRBJ2-7, with a possible D match to TRBD1 (5 bases). The V gene's germline CDR1 is MNHEY and CDR2 SMNVEV (reference sequence). CDR3 length: 14 amino acids. V lost 7 bases, J lost 4 bases, and 17 bases lay in between.

Worth noting for this clonotype: The junction does not match germline at one end; this may be a read error. The chain links TRBV12-3 or TRBV12-4 to TRBJ1-5, with TRBD1 matching 10 bases. The CDR3 spans 15 residues. In nucleotides, the CDR3 is TGTGCCAGCAATTTAGCTAGGGACAGGGGACAGCCCCAGCATTTT. It translates to CASNLARDRGQPQHF.

The chain recombines TRBV20-1 with TRBJ2-3, with D possibly TRBD1 on 6 matching bases. The CDR3 contains 16 residues. In germline, CDR1 is DFQATT, CDR2 SNEGSKA (reference sequence). V lost 3 bases, J lost 7 bases, and 23 bases lay in between. The CDR3 spells CSARLRDVVQGNTQYF. Here the CDR3 DNA reads TGCAGTGCTAGGCTCCGGGACGTTGTGCAGGGGAATACGCAGTATTTT.